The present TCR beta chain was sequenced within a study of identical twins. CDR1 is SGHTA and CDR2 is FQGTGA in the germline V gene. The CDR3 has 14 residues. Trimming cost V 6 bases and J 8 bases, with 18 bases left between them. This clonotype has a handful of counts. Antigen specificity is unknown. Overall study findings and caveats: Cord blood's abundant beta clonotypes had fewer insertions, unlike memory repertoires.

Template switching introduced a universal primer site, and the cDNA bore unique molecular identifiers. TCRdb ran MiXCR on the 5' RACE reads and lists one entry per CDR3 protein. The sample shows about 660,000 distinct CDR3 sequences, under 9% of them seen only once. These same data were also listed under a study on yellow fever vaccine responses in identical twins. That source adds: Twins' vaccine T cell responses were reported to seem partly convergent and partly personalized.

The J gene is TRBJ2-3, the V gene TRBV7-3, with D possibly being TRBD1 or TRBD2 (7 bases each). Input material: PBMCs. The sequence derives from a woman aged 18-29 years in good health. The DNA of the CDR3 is TGTGCCAGCAGTGCCGGGACAGCGGGGTTTACGCAGTATTTT. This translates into CASSAGTAGFTQYF.